This paragraph reports one TCR beta chain. Assay: immunoSEQ multiplex PCR; the TCRdb copy retains only in-frame clones and omits some. The sample holds about 110,000 clones, more than 80% seen once. This record belongs to a study of blood T cell repertoires in COVID-19. This CDR3 contains 12 residues. Germline V gene sequence: CDR1 GTSNPN, CDR2 SVGIG (reference sequence). V was pared by 4 bases and J by 6 bases, with 12 bases between. The chain employs TRBV30 and TRBJ1-2; D is uncertain. This TCR derives from a man aged 35-49 years with active or convalescent COVID-19. Input material: peripheral blood. CDR3 loop: CAWIRYGDGYTF. The CDR3 coding sequence is TGTGCCTGGATAAGGTACGGGGATGGCTACACCTTC.